The entry that follows covers one T cell receptor (beta chain) sequence. Primers: 60 Vbeta forward and 13 Jbeta reverse. This table comes from immunoSEQ multiplex PCR, and its TCRdb copy is limited to in-frame clones, with some not included. Of 100,000 to 150,000 clones listed, less than 85% are singletons. This sample was taken from a study of cytomegalovirus exposure and HLA in healthy donors. V lost 7 bases and J 10 bases, leaving 19 bases between the germline ends. Per the germline V gene, CDR1 is SQVTM and CDR2 is ANQGSEA. This CDR3 spans 12 amino acids. V usage is TRBV29-1 and J usage is TRBJ1-1, with no clear D. The receptor's source is a female donor in good health and CMV-seronegative. The sample taken for sequencing was PBMCs. The CDR3 coding sequence is TGCAGCGCTTATCGGCAGGATGAGTCAGCTTTCTTT. Residues: CSAYRQDESAFF.